This record looks at one TCR beta chain sequence and its context. The antigen this receptor binds is unknown. Per-base quality was not reported, and no clone a single base away is much larger than it. Library construction relied on 5' RACE. Instrument on record: NextSeq 500. The TCR library protocol attached unique molecular identifiers to individual cDNA molecules to correct for sequencing error and PCR bias. Both TCR alpha and beta chains were sequenced, and tight co-correlation was observed between alpha and beta sequence abundances in each sample. The study's own analysis went as follows. Decombinator V4 was used to annotate the V gene, J gene and CDR3 of the TCR sequences. Expanded TCRs were defined as changing significantly between any two time points under a Poisson model with p below 0.0001. TCR abundances were normalised to the total number of TCRs sequenced per sample and were expressed as counts per million. MAIT TCRs were defined by TRAV1-2 paired with TRAJ12, TRAJ20 or TRAJ33, and iNKT TCRs by TRAV10 paired with TRAJ18. VDJdb, accessed on 1 November 2021, was searched for TCRs annotated for CMV, EBV and SARS-CoV-2, and TCRs annotated for more than one antigen were excluded. TCRdb reprocessed the public reads (quality trimming at Q25 with fastp, clone calling with MiXCR) and kept in-frame beta chains. Rows with a matching CDR3 protein are joined into one entry that keeps the most common DNA and genes. TCRdb assigned the V and J calls; the authors' analysis was not used. For this sample there are 30,000 to 45,000 distinct CDR3 sequences; roughly 5.3% appear just once. The ten largest account for 30% of the sample.

This was a case-control study nested in a cohort of healthcare workers in London, UK, who had nasopharyngeal swab PCR tests and blood samples taken every week. Healthcare workers were recruited between 23 and 31 March 2020, during the week of the UK lockdown, and were followed weekly for up to roughly 15 weeks. This specimen belongs to a study of early T cells in non-severe SARS-CoV-2 infection (dated by TCRdb to about 2021). Background on the whole study: Because TCR sequencing relied on bulk RNA taken from unsorted whole blood, pairing of alpha and beta chains was not possible. Paper-wide results and their limitations: Matching against VDJdb was skewed toward anti-spike CD8 responses, likely underestimated virus-specific expansions, and missed private and CD4 specificities.

The CDR3 contains 16 residues, cysteine and phenylalanine counted. The DNA shown is the 48-base CDR3, in frame from base 1. Per the germline V gene (reference sequence), MNHNY is the CDR1 and SVGAGI is the CDR2. The V end gives up 0 bases and the J end 4 bases, leaving 6 bases in the junction not matched to a gene. The chain is encoded by TRBV6-6 joined to TRBJ2-5; 9 of the junction bases match TRBD2. Sample: whole blood. The sequence derives from an adult who was a healthcare worker with PCR-confirmed SARS-CoV-2 infection or an uninfected control (not recorded which). The CDR3 protein is CASSYSIGTSRETQYF. Here is the DNA: TGTGCCAGCAGTTACTCGATAGGGACTAGCAGAGAGACCCAGTACTTC.